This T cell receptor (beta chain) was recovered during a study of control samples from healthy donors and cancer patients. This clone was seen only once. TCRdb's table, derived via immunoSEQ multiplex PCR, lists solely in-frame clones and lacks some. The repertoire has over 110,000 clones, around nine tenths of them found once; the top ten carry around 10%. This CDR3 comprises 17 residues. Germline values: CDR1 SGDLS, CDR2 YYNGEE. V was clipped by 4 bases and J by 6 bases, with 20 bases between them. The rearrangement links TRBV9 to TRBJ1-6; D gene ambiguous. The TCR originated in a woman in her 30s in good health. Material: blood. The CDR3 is CASSPQLGGRVNSPLHF. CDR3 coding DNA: TGTGCCAGCAGCCCGCAGTTGGGCGGTAGGGTTAATTCACCCCTCCACTTT.